The 20 T cell receptor beta chains reported below all come from one sample, sequenced in a study of cytomegalovirus exposure and HLA in healthy donors. The PCR used 60 Vbeta and 13 Jbeta primers. The repertoire was sequenced with immunoSEQ multiplex PCR; TCRdb's copy has only in-frame clones and lacks some. The data contain 170,000 or so clones, 75% to 85% of them singletons. Sequencing used PBMCs. Source of these receptors: a woman aged 50 to 65 in good health and CMV-seropositive.

This clone was seen a few times. V is TRBV5-1 and J is TRBJ2-5, with 10 bases aligning to TRBD2. J was trimmed by 5 bases and V by 4 bases; bases with no gene match: 8. Germline V CDR1 and CDR2: SGHRS, YFSETQ. The CDR3 has 15 amino acids. DNA of the CDR3: TGCGCCAGCAGCACCATAGCGGGGGGCCGGGAGACCCAGTACTTC. Translated, it gives CASSTIAGGRETQYF.

This rearrangement joins TRBV5-1 to TRBJ2-1; 11 bases agree with TRBD2. The V gene end was trimmed by 4 bases and the J gene end by 0 bases; junction bases not matched to a gene: 3. The CDR3 covers 16 residues. In germline, CDR1 is SGHRS, CDR2 YFSETQ. The CDR3 loop reads CASSQTSGSSYNEQFF. The CDR3 DNA reads as TGCGCCAGCAGCCAAACTAGCGGGAGCTCCTACAATGAGCAGTTCTTC.

This clone was counted a single time. The J gene is TRBJ1-2, the V gene TRBV6-5; TRBD1 aligns across 9 bases. Germline CDR1 and CDR2: MNHEY and SVGAGI. V shed 5 bases and J 4 bases; nucleotides not matched to a gene: 5. This CDR3 comprises 14 residues. The CDR3 DNA sequence: TGTGCCAGCAGTAGGACAGGGGAAAGCTATGGCTACACCTTC. Its protein product is CASSRTGESYGYTF.

The V gene is TRBV6-1, the J gene TRBJ2-7; 7 positions match TRBD1. The CDR3 loop spans 13 amino acids. Germline V gene sequence: CDR1 MNHNS, CDR2 SASEGT. The trim removed 6 bases at V and 11 bases at J, leaving 13 bases unmatched. The DNA for the CDR3 is TGTGCCAGCAGACCTGGGTGGCAGGGGGTGGAGTACTTC. It encodes CASRPGWQGVEYF.

The chain combines TRBV6-5 with TRBJ1-6; TRBD1 is a possible D gene (6 bases). Deletions cut 2 bases from V and 6 bases from J, with 11 bases between. The length of the CDR3 is 15 residues. The germline V gene has CDR1 MNHEY and CDR2 SVGAGI. The CDR3 here is CASSYPGALNSPLHF. CDR3 DNA sequence: TGTGCCAGCAGTTACCCAGGGGCTCTTAATTCACCCCTCCACTTT.

The chain recombines TRBV5-4 with TRBJ1-2; TRBD1 agrees at 7 bases. CDR1 is SGHNT and CDR2 is YYREEE in the germline V gene (reference sequence). The CDR3 is 16 residues long. The trim removed 0 bases at V and 6 bases at J, leaving 11 bases unmatched. In nucleotides, the CDR3 is TGTGCCAGCAGCTTGGACAGCTCCCTCCAGGGGGATGGCTACACCTTC. This translates into CASSLDSSLQGDGYTF. The whole variable domain, filled in from reference TRBV5-4 and TRBJ1-2, reads ETGVTQSPTHLIKTRGQQVTLRCSSQSGHNTVSWYQQALGQGPQFIFQYYREEENGRGNFPPRFSGLQFPNYSSELNVNALELDDSALYLCASSLDSSLQGDGYTFGSGTRLTVV.

V gene TRBV5-1 combines with J gene TRBJ2-1, with 11 positions matching TRBD2. V gave up 4 bases and J gave up 7 bases; unmatched junction bases: 7. This CDR3 is 15 amino acids long. In germline, CDR1 is SGHRS, CDR2 YFSETQ. CDR3 nucleotides: TGCGCCAGCAGCCTCCTTAGCGGGGGGGCGAATGAGCAGTTCTTC. Protein sequence: CASSLLSGGANEQFF.

The chain uses TRBV6-1 and TRBJ2-3; 9 bases are a match to TRBD2. The CDR3 length is 14 residues. The V and J ends lost 6 bases and 5 bases, in that order; junction bases with no gene match: 6. The V gene's germline CDR1 is MNHNS and CDR2 SASEGT. The CDR3: CASRRVSGGDTQYF. The DNA for the CDR3 is TGTGCCAGCAGGCGAGTTAGCGGGGGAGATACGCAGTATTTT.

The DNA for the CDR3 is TGCAGCGTTAATCGGAGGGCCACTGAAGCTTTCTTT. Translation gives CSVNRRATEAFF. The gene calls are TRBV29-1 and TRBJ1-1; D is uncertain. The CDR3 spans 12 residues. Germline V CDR1 and CDR2: SQVTM, ANQGSEA. V shed 5 bases and J shed 4 bases, with 11 bases lying between them.

The table lists this clone with a count of one. The gene calls are TRBV6-6 and TRBJ1-6, with a tentative D call TRBD1 (5 bases). The CDR3 is 16 amino acids. Trimming pared 2 bases from V and 5 bases from J, leaving 13 bases between. CDR1 MNHNY and CDR2 SVGAGI come from the germline V gene (reference sequence). CDR3 DNA: TGTGCCAGCAGTTACGCTGGGGGAGGAGATAATTCACCCCTCCACTTT. This translates into CASSYAGGGDNSPLHF.

CDR3 sequence: CASSVGQDTGELFF. The DNA for the CDR3 is TGTGCCAGCAGTGTGGGCCAGGACACCGGGGAGCTGTTTTTT. V and J are TRBV6-5 and TRBJ2-2; D is unresolved. The CDR3 has 14 residues. CDR1 MNHEY and CDR2 SVGAGI come from the germline V gene. V was shortened by 5 bases and J by 3 bases, with 10 bases between the two germline ends.

The V gene is TRBV2, the J gene TRBJ1-5; weak D call: TRBD1 (6 bases). The CDR3 totals 14 residues. Per the germline V gene, CDR1 is SNHLY and CDR2 is FYNNEI. Trimming cost V 7 bases and J 4 bases, with 14 bases left between them. The DNA of the CDR3 is TGTGCCAGCAATAAAGGGGGGGGGAATCAGCCCCAGCATTTT. It translates to CASNKGGGNQPQHF.

V usage is TRBV19 and J usage is TRBJ2-7; D is possibly TRBD2 (5 bases). V was pared by 10 bases and J by 2 bases, with 12 bases between. CDR1 is LNHDA and CDR2 is SQIVND in the germline V gene (reference sequence). This CDR3 is built from 12 residues. The CDR3: CATSDSTYEQYF. The CDR3 bases are TGTGCCACCTCGGACTCAACCTACGAGCAGTACTTC.

The V call is TRBV5-4, the J call TRBJ2-7; 8 nucleotides match TRBD1. The germline CDR1 and CDR2 sequences are SGHNT and YYREEE (reference sequence). The J segment lost 5 bases and the V segment lost 1 base, leaving 2 bases of the junction unmatched. The CDR3 is made up of 13 amino acids. CDR3 in DNA: TGTGCCAGCAGCTTGACAGGGGGAAACGAGCAGTACTTC. Translating gives CASSLTGGNEQYF.

J is TRBJ2-7 and V is TRBV11-2, with TRBD1 matching 7 bases. From germline, CDR1 is SGHAT and CDR2 FQNNGV. The CDR3 has 14 residues. The V gene end was trimmed by 6 bases and the J gene end by 2 bases; junction bases not matched to a gene: 7. CDR3 loop: CASRKGDRAYEQYF. The CDR3 DNA follows: TGTGCCAGCAGAAAAGGGGACAGAGCCTACGAGCAGTACTTC.

This sequence joins TRBV5-1 and TRBJ2-1, with TRBD2 as a possible D gene (5 bases). CDR1 SGHRS and CDR2 YFSETQ come from the germline V gene. This CDR3 has 14 amino acids. V was shortened by 4 bases and J by 3 bases, with 11 bases between the two germline ends. The CDR3 loop reads CASSRASYYNEQFF. DNA for the CDR3: TGCGCCAGCAGCCGTGCTAGCTACTACAATGAGCAGTTCTTC.

This clone has only a few counts. This chain uses TRBV13 with TRBJ1-3, with TRBD1 as a possible D gene (6 bases). The CDR3 runs to 14 residues. In germline, CDR1 is PRHDT, CDR2 FYEKMQ (reference sequence). V was shortened by 5 bases and J by 3 bases, with 11 bases between the two germline ends. In nucleotides, the CDR3 is TGTGCCAGCAGCCATGGACAGCTTGGAAACACCATATATTTT. The encoded protein is CASSHGQLGNTIYF.

This clone was picked up a small number of times. The rearrangement uses TRBV6-5 and TRBJ1-1; the D is unclear. CDR3 size: 14 residues. Germline V gene lookup returns CDR1 MNHEY and CDR2 SVGAGI. With 5 bases removed from V and 0 bases from J, the gap between germline ends came to 10 bases. Here the CDR3 reads CASSPQALNTEAFF. The CDR3 DNA sequence: TGTGCCAGCAGTCCCCAGGCACTGAACACTGAAGCTTTCTTT.

The chain has TRBV5-5 and TRBJ1-6; TRBD1 agrees at 8 bases. After removal of 6 bases from V and 6 bases from J, the junction contained 11 bases not matched to a gene. Germline V gene lookup returns CDR1 SGHKS and CDR2 YYEKEE (reference sequence). The CDR3 is 16 residues long. The CDR3, as DNA: TGTGCCAGCAACTCATACAGGGGGGGATCTAATTCACCCCTCCACTTT. This translates into CASNSYRGGSNSPLHF.

The rearrangement uses TRBV6-6 and TRBJ1-2; no reliable D call. V was clipped by 10 bases and J by 4 bases, with 13 bases between them. This CDR3 has 12 amino acids. Germline V CDR1 and CDR2: MNHNY, SVGAGI (reference sequence). This chain's CDR3 is CAIFLTRYGYTF. In nucleotides, the CDR3 is TGTGCCATCTTCCTGACACGCTATGGCTACACCTTC.